This T cell receptor (beta chain) is drawn from a study of cytomegalovirus exposure and HLA in healthy donors. Germline V lookup: CDR1 SGHKS, CDR2 YYEKEE (reference sequence). V lost 0 bases and J 3 bases, leaving 9 bases between the germline ends. The CDR3 runs to 14 residues. PCR used 60 Vbeta primers and 13 Jbeta primers. Here immunoSEQ multiplex PCR was the method, and the copy in TCRdb shows in-frame clones only, minus some. The data contain 150,000 to 200,000 clones, roughly 88% of them seen just once; the ten biggest clones take up more than 1%. The clonotype was recovered from a boy aged 2-9 years in good health and CMV-seronegative. The V call is TRBV5-5, the J call TRBJ1-2; TRBD1 is a possible D gene (5 bases). Sequencing used PBMCs. Here the CDR3 reads CASSLVGEHYGYTF. CDR3 nucleotide sequence: TGTGCCAGCAGCTTGGTAGGGGAACACTATGGCTACACCTTC.